Presented here are 14 T cell receptor beta chains from one specimen sequenced in a study of shared clonotypes between healthy human individuals. TCRdb keeps only in-frame clones here, not all; method: immunoSEQ multiplex PCR. The sample holds about 2.1 million clones, approximately 94% seen once. Naive CD8 cells lacked CD45RO, underwent positive selection for CCR7 and left out terminally differentiated effector memory CD45RA+ cells. Sequencing used naive CD8+ T cells from PBMCs. These receptor sequences come from a young man in good health. Some clones in this sample may be carry-over from other donors' samples.

This clone was seen only once. This chain links TRBV19 with TRBJ2-7; TRBD1 aligns across 8 bases. The V and J ends lost 3 bases and 1 base, in that order; junction bases with no gene match: 2. Germline CDR1 reads LNHDA; CDR2 reads SQIVND (reference sequence). The CDR3 consists of 14 residues. CDR3 in DNA: TGTGCCAGTAGTATGACAGGGGAATCCTACGAGCAGTACTTC. Translation gives CASSMTGESYEQYF.

J is TRBJ2-7 and V is TRBV27, with 9 positions matching TRBD2. The length of the CDR3 is 14 residues. Germline trimming cut 5 bases from V and 6 bases from J; bases unmatched to any gene: 8. The germline V gene has CDR1 MNHEY and CDR2 SMNVEV (reference sequence). Written as DNA, the CDR3 is TGTGCCAGCAGTACATTAGCGGGAGCGGGCGAGCAGTACTTC. Translated, it gives CASSTLAGAGEQYF.

The chain is built from TRBV6-1 and TRBJ2-1, with 8 bases aligning to TRBD2. CDR3 length: 16 residues. CDR1 and CDR2 from the germline V gene are MNHNS and SASEGT. Unmatched junction bases numbered 8, after V lost 4 bases and J lost 3 bases. The CDR3 loop is CASSVSGGAYYNEQFF. CDR3 nucleotide sequence: TGTGCCAGCAGTGTTTCGGGGGGGGCCTACTACAATGAGCAGTTCTTC.

This chain links TRBV19 with TRBJ1-5; D gene uncertain. Germline assignment: CDR1 LNHDA and CDR2 SQIVND (reference sequence). The CDR3 is 13 amino acids. The V end was cut by 5 bases, the J end by 4 bases, with 9 bases between. The CDR3 is CASSPLLNQPQHF. The CDR3 DNA follows: TGTGCCAGTAGTCCACTTCTTAATCAGCCCCAGCATTTT.

This sequence joins TRBV2 and TRBJ2-3; 7 bases are shared with TRBD2. V was pared by 8 bases and J by 5 bases, with 7 bases of the junction left unmatched. The CDR3 loop spans 13 amino acids. Germline lookup yields CDR1 SNHLY and CDR2 FYNNEI. CDR3 nucleotides: TGTGCCAGCTGGGGGGGTGGGATAGATACGCAGTATTTT. It encodes CASWGGGIDTQYF.

The V call is TRBV6-1, the J call TRBJ1-5; no clear D. Germline V lookup: CDR1 MNHNS, CDR2 SASEGT. The CDR3 spans 11 residues. With 7 bases removed from V and 4 bases from J, the gap between germline ends came to 5 bases. The CDR3 protein is CASKQNQPQHF. The CDR3 DNA reads TGTGCCAGCAAACAAAATCAGCCCCAGCATTTT.

J is TRBJ1-2 and V is TRBV9; D not certain. Trimming stripped 0 bases from V and 2 bases from J, with 2 bases between. This CDR3 has 12 amino acids. The germline V gene has CDR1 SGDLS and CDR2 YYNGEE. In DNA form, the CDR3 reads TGTGCCAGCAGCGTAGAAAACTATGGCTACACCTTC. Protein: CASSVENYGYTF. Full variable domain (outside the CDR3, taken from reference TRBV9 and TRBJ1-2): DSGVTQTPKHLITATGQRVTLRCSPRSGDLSVYWYQQSLDQGLQFLIQYYNGEERAKGNILERFSAQQFPDLHSELNLSSLELGDSALYFCASSVENYGYTFGSGTRLTVV.

The chain joins TRBV29-1 to TRBJ1-4; TRBD1 is a possible D gene (5 bases). The CDR3 covers 16 residues. CDR1 is SQVTM and CDR2 is ANQGSEA in the germline V gene. Trimming took 5 bases from V and 5 from J, leaving 21 bases between them. The CDR3 loop reads CSVQTRNNRWNEKLFF. The CDR3, as DNA: TGCAGCGTTCAGACTAGGAATAACAGGTGGAATGAAAAACTGTTTTTT.

This clone appeared once. The rearrangement joins TRBV27 to TRBJ2-7, with 8 bases aligning to TRBD1. The germline V gene encodes CDR1 MNHEY and CDR2 SMNVEV (reference sequence). Trimming took 3 bases from V and 5 from J; bases not matched to a gene: 6. This CDR3 contains 14 residues. The CDR3 region is CASSFGQGNNEQYF. CDR3 DNA sequence: TGTGCCAGCAGTTTCGGACAGGGTAACAACGAGCAGTACTTC.

The gene calls are TRBV6-5 and TRBJ2-1; 11 nucleotides align to TRBD2. The length of the CDR3 is 14 residues. Germline V gene data show CDR1 as MNHEY and CDR2 as SVGAGI. The J segment lost 3 bases and the V segment lost 8 bases, leaving 3 bases of the junction unmatched. CDR3 coding DNA: TGTGCCAGCGGAACTAGCGGGGGCTACAATGAGCAGTTCTTC. Amino acids: CASGTSGGYNEQFF.

The rearrangement links TRBV7-3 to TRBJ2-7; D not resolved. CDR3 length: 13 amino acids. The ends were cut back, 5 bases at V and 4 bases at J, with 12 bases in the middle. Germline V lookup: CDR1 SGHTA, CDR2 FQGTGA. The CDR3: CASSLGARYEQYF. The CDR3 DNA reads as TGTGCCAGCAGCCTAGGAGCGAGGTACGAGCAGTACTTC.

This clone has a single count. The rearrangement links TRBV13 to TRBJ1-1; 7 bases match TRBD1. V trimming: 5 bases; J trimming: 5 bases; junction bases outside the gene matches: 11. CDR1 PRHDT and CDR2 FYEKMQ come from the germline V gene (reference sequence). This CDR3 comprises 15 residues. The DNA of the CDR3 is TGTGCCAGCAGCCCTCGGGGGCAGGGGGGGACTGAAGCTTTCTTT. It specifies CASSPRGQGGTEAFF.

The V gene is TRBV5-6, the J gene TRBJ2-7, with D perhaps assigned TRBD1 or TRBD2 (6 bases each). V was clipped by 3 bases and J by 6 bases, with 19 bases between them. Looked up from germline, CDR1 is SGHDT and CDR2 is YYEEEE. This CDR3 comprises 15 residues. The DNA for the CDR3 is TGTGCCAGCAGCTGGGGGGTCAGGGGACTCTCCGAGCAGTACTTC. Translation: CASSWGVRGLSEQYF.

The CDR3 DNA reads TGTGCCAGCGGCCAAAATCAGCCCCAGCATTTT. Its translation: CASGQNQPQHF. The chain employs TRBV6-1 and TRBJ1-5, with D uncertain. The CDR3 has 11 amino acids. From germline, CDR1 is MNHNS and CDR2 SASEGT. Trimming pared 8 bases from V and 4 bases from J, leaving 6 bases between.